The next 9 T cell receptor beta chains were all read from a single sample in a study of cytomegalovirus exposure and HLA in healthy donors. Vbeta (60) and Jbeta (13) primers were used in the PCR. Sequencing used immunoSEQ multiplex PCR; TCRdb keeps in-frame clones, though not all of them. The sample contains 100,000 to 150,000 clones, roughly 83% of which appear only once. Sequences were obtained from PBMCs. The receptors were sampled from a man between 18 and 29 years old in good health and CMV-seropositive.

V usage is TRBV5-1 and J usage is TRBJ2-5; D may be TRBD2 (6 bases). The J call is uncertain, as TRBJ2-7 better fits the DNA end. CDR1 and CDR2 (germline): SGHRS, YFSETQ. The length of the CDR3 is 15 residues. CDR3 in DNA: TGCGCCAGCAGCTTGAGGGAGGAACAGGCCCACGAGCAGTACTTC. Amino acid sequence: CASSLREEQAHEQYF.

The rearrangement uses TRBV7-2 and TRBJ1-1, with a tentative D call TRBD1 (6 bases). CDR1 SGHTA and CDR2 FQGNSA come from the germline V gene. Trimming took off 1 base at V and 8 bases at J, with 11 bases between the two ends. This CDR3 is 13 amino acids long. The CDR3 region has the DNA TGTGCCAGCAGCTTAGGGGGAGACAGGGAAGCTTTCTTT. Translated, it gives CASSLGGDREAFF.

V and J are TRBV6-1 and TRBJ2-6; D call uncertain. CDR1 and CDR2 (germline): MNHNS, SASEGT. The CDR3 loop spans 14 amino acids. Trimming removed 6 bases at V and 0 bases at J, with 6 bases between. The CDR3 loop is CASSQASGANVLTF. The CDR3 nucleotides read TGTGCCAGCAGCCAGGCCTCTGGGGCCAACGTCCTGACTTTC.

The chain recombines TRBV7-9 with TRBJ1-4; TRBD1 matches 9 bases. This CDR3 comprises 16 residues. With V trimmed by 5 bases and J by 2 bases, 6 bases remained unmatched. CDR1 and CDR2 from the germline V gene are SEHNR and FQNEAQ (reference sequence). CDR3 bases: TGTGCCAGCAGCCAAGGACAGGGGACGACTAATGAAAAACTGTTTTTT. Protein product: CASSQGQGTTNEKLFF.

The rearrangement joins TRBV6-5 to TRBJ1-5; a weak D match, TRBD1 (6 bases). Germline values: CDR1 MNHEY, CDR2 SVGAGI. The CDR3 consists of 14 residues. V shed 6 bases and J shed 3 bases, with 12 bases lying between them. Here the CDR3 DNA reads TGTGCCAGCAGCTCCGGGACAACCAATCAGCCCCAGCATTTT. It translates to CASSSGTTNQPQHF.

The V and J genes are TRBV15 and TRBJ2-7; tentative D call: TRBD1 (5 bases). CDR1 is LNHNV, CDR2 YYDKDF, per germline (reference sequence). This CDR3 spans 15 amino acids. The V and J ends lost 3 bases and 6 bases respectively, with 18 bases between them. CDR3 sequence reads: CATSRLGLVDSEQYF. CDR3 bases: TGTGCCACCAGCAGGTTGGGGCTAGTTGATAGCGAGCAGTACTTC.

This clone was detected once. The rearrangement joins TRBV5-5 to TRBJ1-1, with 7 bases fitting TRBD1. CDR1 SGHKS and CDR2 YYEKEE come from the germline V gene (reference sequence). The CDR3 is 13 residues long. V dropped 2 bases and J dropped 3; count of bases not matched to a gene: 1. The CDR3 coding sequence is TGTGCCAGCAGCTTTACAGGGGACACTGAAGCTTTCTTT. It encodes CASSFTGDTEAFF.

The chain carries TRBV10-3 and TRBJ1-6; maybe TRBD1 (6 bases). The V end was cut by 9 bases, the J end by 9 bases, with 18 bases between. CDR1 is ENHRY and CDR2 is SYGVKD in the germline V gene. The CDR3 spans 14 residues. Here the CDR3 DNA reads TGTGCCATAAGGTCGAGCAGGGGTGGTTCACCCCTCCACTTT. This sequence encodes CAIRSSRGGSPLHF.

CDR3 amino acids: CASSTTPMWDRGFYEQYF. The CDR3 region has the DNA TGTGCCAGTAGTACGACTCCGATGTGGGACAGGGGGTTCTACGAGCAGTACTTC. This rearrangement joins TRBV19 to TRBJ2-7; 11 nucleotides align to TRBD1. J gave up 3 bases and V 4 bases, and 14 bases lay outside the gene matches. CDR1 is LNHDA and CDR2 is SQIVND in the germline V gene (reference sequence). CDR3 length: 18 residues.